The sequence of this TCR beta chain was determined in a study of blood T cell repertoires in COVID-19. About the study: Sites across the United States, Italy and Spain contributed samples from acute and convalescent COVID-19. T cells, B-cell-depleted T cells, or PBMCs provided the cDNA or gDNA that served as material.

Seattle-derived patients entered the study during active infection and were followed longitudinally. The J segment lost 8 bases and the V segment lost 4 bases, leaving 1 base of the junction unmatched. This CDR3 region has 12 residues. Germline values: CDR1 MNHEY, CDR2 SMNVEV (reference sequence). Produced via immunoSEQ multiplex PCR; TCRdb's table is partial and in-frame only. The table includes 56,000 or so clones, 80% to 90% detected once. The chain links TRBV27 to TRBJ1-3; 8 bases align to TRBD1. The clonotype comes from a woman in her fifties or sixties with COVID-19, enrolled during active disease. Sequenced sample: peripheral blood. CDR3: CASSSQGDTIYF. CDR3 bases: TGTGCCAGCAGTTCACAGGGGGACACCATATATTTT.